This T cell receptor (beta chain) was documented in a study of blood T cell repertoires in COVID-19. Study in general: PBMCs, B-cell-depleted T cells, or T cells were the source of the cDNA or gDNA that made up the material.

Germline-derived CDR1 and CDR2 are LNHDA and SQIVND (reference sequence). The CDR3 covers 17 residues. V trimming: 5 bases; J trimming: 9 bases; junction bases outside the gene matches: 19. The data were produced by immunoSEQ multiplex PCR, yet TCRdb's version contains in-frame clones alone and is incomplete. The table records 410,000 or so clones, about 89% of them present only once. The clonotype was recovered from a woman aged 40 to 49 with COVID-19, enrolled during active disease. Sequences were obtained from peripheral blood. The rearrangement joins TRBV19 to TRBJ1-5, with 7 bases identical to TRBD1. Written as DNA, the CDR3 is TGTGCCAGTAGTGTACAGGGGCGAGGTTCCAGAGGGGCGCCCCAGCATTTT. Its protein product is CASSVQGRGSRGAPQHF.